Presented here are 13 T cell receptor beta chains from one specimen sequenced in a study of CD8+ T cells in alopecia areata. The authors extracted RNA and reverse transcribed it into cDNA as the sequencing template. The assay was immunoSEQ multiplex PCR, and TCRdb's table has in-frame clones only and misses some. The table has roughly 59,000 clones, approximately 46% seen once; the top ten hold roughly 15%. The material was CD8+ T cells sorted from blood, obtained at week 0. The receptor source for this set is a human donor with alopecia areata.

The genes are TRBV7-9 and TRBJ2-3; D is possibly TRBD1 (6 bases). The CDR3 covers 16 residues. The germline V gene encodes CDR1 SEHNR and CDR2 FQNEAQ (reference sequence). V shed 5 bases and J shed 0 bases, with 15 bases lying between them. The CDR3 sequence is CASSPTGHTSTDTQYF. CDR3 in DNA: TGTGCCAGCAGCCCCACGGGACATACTAGCACAGATACGCAGTATTTT. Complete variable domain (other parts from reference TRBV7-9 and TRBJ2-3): DTGVSQNPRHKITKRGQNVTFRCDPISEHNRLYWYRQTLGQGPEFLTYFQNEAQLEKSRLLSDRFSAERPKGSFSTLEIQRTEQGDSAMYLCASSPTGHTSTDTQYFGPGTRLTVL.

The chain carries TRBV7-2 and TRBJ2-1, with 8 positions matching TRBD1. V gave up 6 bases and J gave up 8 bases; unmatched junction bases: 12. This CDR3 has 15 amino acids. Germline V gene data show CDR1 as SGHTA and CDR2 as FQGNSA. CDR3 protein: CASRGQVKRGDEQFF. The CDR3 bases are TGTGCCAGCAGGGGACAGGTTAAGCGAGGCGATGAGCAGTTCTTC.

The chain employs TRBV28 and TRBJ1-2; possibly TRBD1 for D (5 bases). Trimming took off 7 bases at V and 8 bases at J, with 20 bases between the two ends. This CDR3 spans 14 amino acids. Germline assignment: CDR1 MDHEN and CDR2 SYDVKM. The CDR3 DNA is TGTGCCAGCAACGAGCTCCTCGGGGGAGGGGGCTACACCTTC. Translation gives CASNELLGGGGYTF.

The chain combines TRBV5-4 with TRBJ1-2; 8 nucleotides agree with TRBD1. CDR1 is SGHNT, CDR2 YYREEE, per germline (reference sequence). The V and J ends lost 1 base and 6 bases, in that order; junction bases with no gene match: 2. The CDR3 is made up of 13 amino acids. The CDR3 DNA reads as TGTGCCAGCAGCTTGCAGGGGGCGGATGGCTACACCTTC. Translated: CASSLQGADGYTF.

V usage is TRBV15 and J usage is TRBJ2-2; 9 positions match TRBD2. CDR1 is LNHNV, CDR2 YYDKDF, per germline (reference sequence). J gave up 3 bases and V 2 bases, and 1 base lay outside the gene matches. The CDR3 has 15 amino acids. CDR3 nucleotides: TGTGCCACCAGCAGACTAGCGGGATACACCGGGGAGCTGTTTTTT. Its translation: CATSRLAGYTGELFF.

The chain's CDR3 is CSATASGANVLTF. CDR3 bases: TGCAGCGCTACGGCCTCTGGGGCCAACGTCCTGACTTTC. The gene calls are TRBV29-1 and TRBJ2-6; the D is unclear. CDR1 and CDR2 from the germline V gene are SQVTM and ANQGSEA. The CDR3 runs to 13 residues. Trimming left V 7 bases short and J 0 bases short, with 7 bases between.

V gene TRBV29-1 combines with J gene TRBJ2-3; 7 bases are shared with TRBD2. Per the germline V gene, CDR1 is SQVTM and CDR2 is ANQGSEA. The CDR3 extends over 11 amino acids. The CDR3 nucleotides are TGCAGTGTCCCGGGGGGAGGGACGCAGTATTTT. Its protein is CSVPGGGTQYF.

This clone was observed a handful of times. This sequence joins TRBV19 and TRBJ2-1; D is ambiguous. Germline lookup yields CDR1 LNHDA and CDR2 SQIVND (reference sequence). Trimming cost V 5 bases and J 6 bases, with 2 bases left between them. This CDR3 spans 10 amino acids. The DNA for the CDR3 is TGTGCCAGTAGTTTCAATGAGCAGTTCTTC. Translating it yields CASSFNEQFF. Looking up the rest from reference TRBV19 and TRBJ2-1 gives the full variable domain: DGGITQSPKYLFRKEGQNVTLSCEQNLNHDAMYWYRQDPGQGLRLIYYSQIVNDFQKGDIAEGYSVSREKKESFPLTVTSAQKNPTAFYLCASSFNEQFFGPGTRLTVL.

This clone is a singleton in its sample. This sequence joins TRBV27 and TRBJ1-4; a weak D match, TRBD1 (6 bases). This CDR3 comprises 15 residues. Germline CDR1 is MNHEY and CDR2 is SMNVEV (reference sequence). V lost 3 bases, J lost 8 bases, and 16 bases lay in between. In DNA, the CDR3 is TGTGCCAGCAGTTTCGGGGGGGGCGGCCAGGAAAAACTGTTTTTT. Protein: CASSFGGGGQEKLFF. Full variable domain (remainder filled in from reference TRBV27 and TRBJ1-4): EAQVTQNPRYLITVTGKKLTVTCSQNMNHEYMSWYRQDPGLGLRQIYYSMNVEVTDKGDVPEGYKVSRKEKRNFPLILESPSPNQTSLYFCASSFGGGGQEKLFFGSGTQLSVL.

The CDR3 DNA follows: TGTGCCAGCAGTTCGGTTCAGGCGAACAATGAGCAGTTCTTC. This codes for CASSSVQANNEQFF. The genes are TRBV27 and TRBJ2-1; D remains ambiguous. The CDR3 runs 14 residues. The germline V gene encodes CDR1 MNHEY and CDR2 SMNVEV (reference sequence). V lost 4 bases and J lost 5, with 12 bases in between.

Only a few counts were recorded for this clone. The CDR3 sequence is CSVEGGLAVLGQFF. CDR3 in DNA: TGCAGCGTTGAAGGGGGACTAGCGGTCCTTGGGCAGTTCTTC. The chain uses TRBV29-1 and TRBJ2-1, with 11 bases lining up with TRBD2. There are 14 residues in the CDR3. V lost 1 base, J lost 12 bases, and 8 bases stayed unmatched. Germline V lookup: CDR1 SQVTM, CDR2 ANQGSEA.

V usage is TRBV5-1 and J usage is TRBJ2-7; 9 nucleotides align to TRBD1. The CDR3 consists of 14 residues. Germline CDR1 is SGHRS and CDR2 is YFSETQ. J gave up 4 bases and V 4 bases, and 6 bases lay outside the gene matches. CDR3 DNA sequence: TGCGCCAGCAGCGGAGGGGACAGGGCGTACGAGCAGTACTTC. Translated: CASSGGDRAYEQYF.

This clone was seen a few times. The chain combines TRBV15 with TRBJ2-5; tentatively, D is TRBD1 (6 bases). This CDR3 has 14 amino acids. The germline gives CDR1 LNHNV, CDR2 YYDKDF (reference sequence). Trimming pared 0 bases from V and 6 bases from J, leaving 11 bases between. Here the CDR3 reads CATSRDQGRKTQYF. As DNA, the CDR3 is TGTGCCACCAGCAGAGACCAGGGGAGAAAGACCCAGTACTTC. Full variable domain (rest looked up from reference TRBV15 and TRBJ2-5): DAMVIQNPRYQVTQFGKPVTLSCSQTLNHNVMYWYQQKSSQAPKLLFHYYDKDFNNEADTPDNFQSRRPNTSFCFLDIRSPGLGDTAMYLCATSRDQGRKTQYFGPGTRLLVL.